This passage covers 31 T cell receptor beta chains from one sample sequenced in a study of T cell responses to AZD1222 COVID-19 vaccine. Using immunoSEQ multiplex PCR, the repertoire was profiled, and TCRdb retains in-frame clones only, with some absent. This table has approximately 120,000 clones, about 87% appearing once. Source: peripheral blood, taken on day 0 of AZD1222 vaccination. The receptors derive from an adult in good health.

V and J are TRBV10-3 and TRBJ2-7, with a possible D match to TRBD2 (5 bases). With 4 bases removed from V and 5 bases from J, the gap between germline ends came to 9 bases. CDR1 and CDR2 from the germline V gene are ENHRY and SYGVKD. There are 12 residues in the CDR3. CDR3 sequence (DNA): TGTGCCATCAGTGGTGCGGGTAACGAGCAGTACTTC. Translation: CAISGAGNEQYF.

This clone was seen a few times. This sequence joins TRBV11-2 and TRBJ2-7; TRBD1 aligns across 10 bases. The germline V gene has CDR1 SGHAT and CDR2 FQNNGV. Unmatched junction bases numbered 8, after V lost 0 bases and J lost 3 bases. CDR3 size: 17 residues. The CDR3 DNA reads TGTGCCAGCAGCTTAGATCGAGGGACAGGGGTTCGCTACGAGCAGTACTTC. This encodes CASSLDRGTGVRYEQYF.

Turning to this clone: The sample holds other DNA sequences that translate to the same CDR3. Written as DNA, the CDR3 is TGCAGTGCTAGGGTAGACTATGGCTACACCTTC. Encoded protein: CSARVDYGYTF. V gene TRBV20-1 combines with J gene TRBJ1-2; D is ambiguous. V was shortened by 3 bases and J by 3 bases, with 5 bases between the two germline ends. The CDR3 consists of 11 residues. Looked up from germline, CDR1 is DFQATT and CDR2 is SNEGSKA (reference sequence).

By share, this clone counts as medium-sized (0.01 to 0.1%). The V gene is TRBV7-9, the J gene TRBJ1-3, with TRBD1 as a possible D gene (6 bases). The CDR3 sequence is 14 residues long. Germline V CDR1 and CDR2: SEHNR, FQNEAQ (reference sequence). Trimming pared 8 bases from V and 0 bases from J, leaving 11 bases between. The CDR3 spells CASGGQLSGNTIYF. CDR3 in DNA: TGTGCCAGCGGCGGACAGCTCTCTGGAAACACCATATATTTT. Filled out from reference TRBV7-9 and TRBJ1-3, the complete variable domain reads DTGVSQNPRHKITKRGQNVTFRCDPISEHNRLYWYRQTLGQGPEFLTYFQNEAQLEKSRLLSDRFSAERPKGSFSTLEIQRTEQGDSAMYLCASGGQLSGNTIYFGEGSWLTVV.

The chain couples TRBV5-8 to TRBJ1-5; D ambiguous. Germline CDR1 reads SGHTS; CDR2 reads YDEGEE. The CDR3 is made up of 15 amino acids. Deletions cut 3 bases from V and 7 bases from J, with 17 bases between. CDR3 coding DNA: TGTGCCAGCAGCTCGCTAGGGATCTCTGGACAGCCCCAGCATTTT. This translates into CASSSLGISGQPQHF.

This chain's CDR3 is CASSLGLAGPKDTQYF. CDR3 DNA: TGTGCCAGTAGCCTCGGACTAGCGGGGCCCAAAGATACGCAGTATTTT. V is TRBV19 and J is TRBJ2-3, with TRBD2 matching over 12 bases. Germline V gene data show CDR1 as LNHDA and CDR2 as SQIVND (reference sequence). J lost 5 bases, V lost 6 bases, and 9 bases had no gene match. The CDR3 is 16 residues long.

This chain links TRBV3-1 (or the pseudogene TRBV3-2) with TRBJ1-1, with D possibly being TRBD1 (6 bases). Germline V lookup: CDR1 LGHDT, CDR2 YNNKEL (reference sequence). The CDR3 runs to 12 residues. Trimming cost V 4 bases and J 8 bases, with 11 bases left between them. CDR3 protein: CASSPKDREAFF. CDR3 in DNA: TGTGCCAGCAGCCCCAAGGACAGAGAAGCTTTCTTT.

V usage is TRBV6-6 and J usage is TRBJ1-3, with a weak D call TRBD1 (5 bases). There are 16 residues in the CDR3. Trimming stripped 0 bases from V and 0 bases from J, with 9 bases between. Germline V gives CDR1 MNHNY, CDR2 SVGAGI (reference sequence). DNA of the CDR3: TGTGCCAGCAGTTACTCGGAGGGGATCTCTGGAAACACCATATATTTT. Translation: CASSYSEGISGNTIYF.

CDR3 DNA: TGTGCCAGCAGGAGACAGGGAAACTACGAGCAGTACTTC. Protein: CASRRQGNYEQYF. The chain employs TRBV6-5 and TRBJ2-7, with 7 bases fitting TRBD1. The V gene's germline CDR1 is MNHEY and CDR2 SVGAGI. V was clipped by 6 bases and J by 3 bases; unmatched bases: 5. The CDR3 has 13 residues.

This clone was seen a single time. This rearrangement joins TRBV9 to TRBJ2-1, with D perhaps assigned TRBD1 or TRBD2 (5 bases each). The CDR3 consists of 14 residues. V dropped 3 bases and J dropped 5 bases, with 12 bases sitting between them. CDR1 and CDR2 (germline): SGDLS, YYNGEE. In DNA, the CDR3 is TGTGCCAGCAGCGACCCCCGGGGCAACAATGAGCAGTTCTTC. As protein: CASSDPRGNNEQFF.

The chain has TRBV19 and TRBJ1-6, with unresolved D. V lost 0 bases to trimming and J lost 5 bases, with 5 bases between them. This CDR3 comprises 14 residues. In germline, CDR1 is LNHDA, CDR2 SQIVND (reference sequence). As DNA, the CDR3 is TGTGCCAGTAGTATAGAGGGCGATAATTCACCCCTCCACTTT. Residues: CASSIEGDNSPLHF.

This clone was picked up one time. The chain couples TRBV27 to TRBJ1-1, with D hard to call. V gave up 4 bases and J gave up 6 bases, with 12 bases separating them. CDR3 size: 13 residues. Germline CDR1 MNHEY, CDR2 SMNVEV (reference sequence). The CDR3 nucleotides read TGTGCCAGCAGTTCAGTTGCGGTGGCTGAAGCTTTCTTT. It encodes CASSSVAVAEAFF.

The genes are TRBV6-2 or TRBV6-3 and TRBJ1-1, with D unresolved. V shed 1 base and J shed 1 base, with 4 bases lying between them. The CDR3 is 13 residues long. Germline CDR1 is MNHEY and CDR2 is SVGEGT. CDR3 DNA: TGTGCCAGCAGTTACTTTAGGAACACTGAAGCTTTCTTT. It is translated as CASSYFRNTEAFF.

V gene TRBV27 combines with J gene TRBJ1-2, with TRBD1 matching over 8 bases. V trimming: 4 bases; J trimming: 7 bases; junction bases outside the gene matches: 5. The CDR3 runs to 13 residues. The germline CDR1 and CDR2 sequences are MNHEY and SMNVEV (reference sequence). CDR3: CASSSGQGFGYTF. The CDR3 nucleotides read TGTGCCAGCAGTTCCGGACAGGGCTTTGGCTACACCTTC.

The table lists this clone with a few counts. The rearrangement joins TRBV15 to TRBJ2-5, with D tentatively TRBD1 or TRBD2 (5 bases each). V lost 0 bases and J 4 bases, leaving 9 bases between the germline ends. The CDR3 has 14 amino acids. Germline V gene data show CDR1 as LNHNV and CDR2 as YYDKDF (reference sequence). The CDR3 protein is CATSRDRGVETQYF. CDR3 nucleotides: TGTGCCACCAGCAGAGATAGAGGGGTAGAGACCCAGTACTTC.

V gene TRBV5-1 combines with J gene TRBJ2-3; 9 bases align to TRBD2. V dropped 2 bases and J dropped 3; count of bases not matched to a gene: 4. From germline, CDR1 is SGHRS and CDR2 YFSETQ. CDR3 length equals 15 residues. CDR3 in amino acids: CASSFLAGMTDTQYF. Written as DNA, the CDR3 is TGCGCCAGCAGCTTCCTAGCGGGAATGACAGATACGCAGTATTTT. Full variable domain (missing parts from reference TRBV5-1 and TRBJ2-3): KAGVTQTPRYLIKTRGQQVTLSCSPISGHRSVSWYQQTPGQGLQFLFEYFSETQRNKGNFPGRFSGRQFSNSRSEMNVSTLELGDSALYLCASSFLAGMTDTQYFGPGTRLTVL.

This chain joins TRBV11-1 and TRBJ2-2; 8 bases match TRBD1. This CDR3 comprises 15 residues. Trimming at V came to 4 bases and at J to 5 bases, leaving 6 bases not matched to a gene. Germline CDR1 and CDR2: SGHAT and FQDESV (reference sequence). CDR3 loop: CASSYTGGRTGELFF. The CDR3 bases are TGTGCCAGCAGCTACACAGGGGGTCGGACCGGGGAGCTGTTTTTT.

The rearrangement joins TRBV24-1 to TRBJ1-2; D perhaps matches TRBD1 (6 bases). The CDR3 covers 13 residues. Germline V gene data show CDR1 as KGHDR and CDR2 as SFDVKD. V lost 4 bases, J lost 4 bases, and 9 bases lay in between. The CDR3 sequence is CATSEGAFYGYTF. CDR3 nucleotides: TGTGCCACCAGTGAGGGGGCGTTCTATGGCTACACCTTC.

The chain uses TRBV2 and TRBJ2-2; 7 bases line up with TRBD2. CDR1 and CDR2 from the germline V gene are SNHLY and FYNNEI. The junction had 1 base not matched to a gene; V was cut back by 2 bases and J by 4 bases. There are 14 residues in the CDR3. CDR3 region: CASSEWGGTGELFF. DNA for the CDR3: TGTGCCAGCAGTGAATGGGGGGGCACCGGGGAGCTGTTTTTT.

The CDR3 region is CASSLDGAGEYEQYF. CDR3 coding DNA: TGTGCCAGCAGCTTGGATGGAGCGGGAGAGTACGAGCAGTACTTC. The chain joins TRBV5-4 to TRBJ2-7, with 8 bases that match TRBD2. Trimming took 0 bases from V and 4 from J; bases not matched to a gene: 6. The V gene's germline CDR1 is SGHNT and CDR2 YYREEE (reference sequence). This CDR3 has 15 residues.

This chain joins TRBV10-2 and TRBJ2-5; D gene ambiguous. The CDR3 length is 15 residues. Germline V gene lookup returns CDR1 WSHSY and CDR2 SAAADI. The V end lost 2 bases, the J end lost 1 base, and 11 bases lay between the germline ends. The CDR3 region is CASSEDAATQETQYF. CDR3 DNA sequence: TGCGCCAGCAGTGAGGATGCCGCCACCCAAGAGACCCAGTACTTC.

The J gene is TRBJ1-5, the V gene TRBV2, with 7 nucleotides matching TRBD1. CDR1 SNHLY and CDR2 FYNNEI come from the germline V gene. Trimming removed 1 base from V and 1 base from J; junction bases left unmatched: 1. The length of the CDR3 is 15 residues. The CDR3 reads CASSEGGQSNQPQHF. CDR3 DNA: TGTGCCAGCAGTGAAGGGGGACAGAGCAATCAGCCCCAGCATTTT.

Points on this clone: At one end, the junction sequence differs from germline, possibly due to a read error. The chain combines TRBV20-1 with TRBJ2-5, with D uncertain. In germline, CDR1 is DFQATT, CDR2 SNEGSKA (reference sequence). The CDR3 loop spans 10 amino acids. In DNA, the CDR3 is TGCAGTGCCAGAGCTACCCCCCAGTACTTC. It encodes CSARATPQYF.

V is TRBV19 and J is TRBJ2-3, with D uncertain. V lost 5 bases and J lost 4, with 13 bases in between. Germline loops: CDR1 LNHDA, CDR2 SQIVND (reference sequence). The length of the CDR3 is 14 residues. The CDR3: CASSGARLADTQYF. In nucleotides, the CDR3 is TGTGCCAGTAGTGGAGCTAGACTGGCAGATACGCAGTATTTT.

V and J are TRBV2 and TRBJ1-2; D is possibly TRBD1 (5 bases). Between the trimmed V and J ends, which lost 2 bases and 0 bases, there was a span of 13 bases. This CDR3 contains 16 residues. Germline assignment: CDR1 SNHLY and CDR2 FYNNEI. The chain's CDR3 is CASSEQGPAPNYGYTF. DNA for the CDR3: TGTGCCAGCAGTGAACAGGGCCCCGCTCCTAACTATGGCTACACCTTC.

The CDR3 DNA reads TGTGCCAGCAGTTTTGGGGCTGGGGGCTACAATGAGCAGTTCTTC. Residues: CASSFGAGGYNEQFF. The chain combines TRBV6-5 with TRBJ2-1; D possibly matches TRBD1 or TRBD2 (5 bases each). Germline V lookup: CDR1 MNHEY, CDR2 SVGAGI. V was cut by 4 bases and J by 3 bases, with 13 bases left in between. The CDR3 length is 15 residues.

The chain recombines TRBV4-3 with TRBJ1-5; D remains unclear. Germline V gene data show CDR1 as LGHNA and CDR2 as YSLEER. Trimming removed 4 bases at V and 7 bases at J, with 14 bases between. This CDR3 has 14 amino acids. CDR3: CASSPNPGPQPQHF. Here the CDR3 DNA reads TGCGCCAGCAGCCCTAACCCAGGTCCCCAGCCCCAGCATTTT.

The V gene is TRBV7-2, the J gene TRBJ2-1; D perhaps matches TRBD2 (6 bases). V shed 5 bases and J shed 5 bases, with 19 bases lying between them. This CDR3 has 16 residues. The germline V gene encodes CDR1 SGHTA and CDR2 FQGNSA. DNA for the CDR3: TGTGCCAGCAGCCCGTCCCGGGCGGGACCTAACAATGAGCAGTTCTTC. It specifies CASSPSRAGPNNEQFF.

The chain is built from TRBV12-5 and TRBJ2-6; possibly TRBD1 for D (6 bases). V dropped 2 bases and J dropped 0 bases, with 8 bases sitting between them. The CDR3 extends over 16 amino acids. CDR1 is LGHNT and CDR2 is FRNRAP in the germline V gene. The DNA of the CDR3 is TGTGCTAGTGGTTTGCTAGGGGGCTCTGGGGCCAACGTCCTGACTTTC. It codes for CASGLLGGSGANVLTF. Based on the CDR3 plus reference TRBV12-5 and TRBJ2-6, the full variable domain is DARVTQTPRHKVTEMGQEVTMRCQPILGHNTVFWYRQTMMQGLELLAYFRNRAPLDDSGMPKDRFSAEMPDATLATLKIQPSEPRDSAVYFCASGLLGGSGANVLTFGAGSRLTVL.

The rearrangement uses TRBV28 and TRBJ2-5; D uncertain. V gave up 6 bases and J gave up 1 base, with 6 bases separating them. Germline assignment: CDR1 MDHEN and CDR2 SYDVKM. CDR3 length equals 12 residues. This CDR3 reads CASSILQETQYF. For the CDR3, the DNA is TGTGCCAGCAGCATCCTCCAAGAGACCCAGTACTTC.

This sequence joins TRBV7-3 and TRBJ1-2, with TRBD1 matching 7 bases. The germline V gene has CDR1 SGHTA and CDR2 FQGTGA. The CDR3 runs to 13 residues. V dropped 1 base and J dropped 8; count of bases not matched to a gene: 4. CDR3 region: CASSLRQGDGYTF. The CDR3 nucleotides read TGTGCCAGCAGCTTAAGGCAGGGGGACGGCTACACCTTC.